This T cell receptor beta chain emerged from a study of blood T cell repertoires in COVID-19. On the study more broadly: Researchers got acute and convalescent COVID-19 samples from the United States, Italy and Spain. Sources were T cells, B-cell-depleted T cells, or PBMCs; the material itself was cDNA or gDNA.

Under the authors' procedure: By means of reference gene primer amplification, nucleated cell counts were estimated. Data came from immunoSEQ multiplex PCR; TCRdb stores just in-frame clones and leaves some out. The V and J calls and clone size are taken from that table; D and trimming were inferred from the DNA. The sample includes tens of thousands of clones, 74% of them seen just once. This TCR was sampled from an elderly woman with acute or convalescent COVID-19. Sequencing was done on a sample of peripheral blood.

CDR3 bases: TGTGCCAGCAGCTTCCGCGGGGGGCAAGAGACCCAGTACTTC. Translating it yields CASSFRGGQETQYF. The chain employs TRBV7-2 and TRBJ2-5; 8 bases agree with TRBD2. The CDR3 loop spans 14 amino acids. The germline CDR1 and CDR2 sequences are SGHTA and FQGNSA. J lost 2 bases, V lost 3 bases, and 2 bases had no gene match.